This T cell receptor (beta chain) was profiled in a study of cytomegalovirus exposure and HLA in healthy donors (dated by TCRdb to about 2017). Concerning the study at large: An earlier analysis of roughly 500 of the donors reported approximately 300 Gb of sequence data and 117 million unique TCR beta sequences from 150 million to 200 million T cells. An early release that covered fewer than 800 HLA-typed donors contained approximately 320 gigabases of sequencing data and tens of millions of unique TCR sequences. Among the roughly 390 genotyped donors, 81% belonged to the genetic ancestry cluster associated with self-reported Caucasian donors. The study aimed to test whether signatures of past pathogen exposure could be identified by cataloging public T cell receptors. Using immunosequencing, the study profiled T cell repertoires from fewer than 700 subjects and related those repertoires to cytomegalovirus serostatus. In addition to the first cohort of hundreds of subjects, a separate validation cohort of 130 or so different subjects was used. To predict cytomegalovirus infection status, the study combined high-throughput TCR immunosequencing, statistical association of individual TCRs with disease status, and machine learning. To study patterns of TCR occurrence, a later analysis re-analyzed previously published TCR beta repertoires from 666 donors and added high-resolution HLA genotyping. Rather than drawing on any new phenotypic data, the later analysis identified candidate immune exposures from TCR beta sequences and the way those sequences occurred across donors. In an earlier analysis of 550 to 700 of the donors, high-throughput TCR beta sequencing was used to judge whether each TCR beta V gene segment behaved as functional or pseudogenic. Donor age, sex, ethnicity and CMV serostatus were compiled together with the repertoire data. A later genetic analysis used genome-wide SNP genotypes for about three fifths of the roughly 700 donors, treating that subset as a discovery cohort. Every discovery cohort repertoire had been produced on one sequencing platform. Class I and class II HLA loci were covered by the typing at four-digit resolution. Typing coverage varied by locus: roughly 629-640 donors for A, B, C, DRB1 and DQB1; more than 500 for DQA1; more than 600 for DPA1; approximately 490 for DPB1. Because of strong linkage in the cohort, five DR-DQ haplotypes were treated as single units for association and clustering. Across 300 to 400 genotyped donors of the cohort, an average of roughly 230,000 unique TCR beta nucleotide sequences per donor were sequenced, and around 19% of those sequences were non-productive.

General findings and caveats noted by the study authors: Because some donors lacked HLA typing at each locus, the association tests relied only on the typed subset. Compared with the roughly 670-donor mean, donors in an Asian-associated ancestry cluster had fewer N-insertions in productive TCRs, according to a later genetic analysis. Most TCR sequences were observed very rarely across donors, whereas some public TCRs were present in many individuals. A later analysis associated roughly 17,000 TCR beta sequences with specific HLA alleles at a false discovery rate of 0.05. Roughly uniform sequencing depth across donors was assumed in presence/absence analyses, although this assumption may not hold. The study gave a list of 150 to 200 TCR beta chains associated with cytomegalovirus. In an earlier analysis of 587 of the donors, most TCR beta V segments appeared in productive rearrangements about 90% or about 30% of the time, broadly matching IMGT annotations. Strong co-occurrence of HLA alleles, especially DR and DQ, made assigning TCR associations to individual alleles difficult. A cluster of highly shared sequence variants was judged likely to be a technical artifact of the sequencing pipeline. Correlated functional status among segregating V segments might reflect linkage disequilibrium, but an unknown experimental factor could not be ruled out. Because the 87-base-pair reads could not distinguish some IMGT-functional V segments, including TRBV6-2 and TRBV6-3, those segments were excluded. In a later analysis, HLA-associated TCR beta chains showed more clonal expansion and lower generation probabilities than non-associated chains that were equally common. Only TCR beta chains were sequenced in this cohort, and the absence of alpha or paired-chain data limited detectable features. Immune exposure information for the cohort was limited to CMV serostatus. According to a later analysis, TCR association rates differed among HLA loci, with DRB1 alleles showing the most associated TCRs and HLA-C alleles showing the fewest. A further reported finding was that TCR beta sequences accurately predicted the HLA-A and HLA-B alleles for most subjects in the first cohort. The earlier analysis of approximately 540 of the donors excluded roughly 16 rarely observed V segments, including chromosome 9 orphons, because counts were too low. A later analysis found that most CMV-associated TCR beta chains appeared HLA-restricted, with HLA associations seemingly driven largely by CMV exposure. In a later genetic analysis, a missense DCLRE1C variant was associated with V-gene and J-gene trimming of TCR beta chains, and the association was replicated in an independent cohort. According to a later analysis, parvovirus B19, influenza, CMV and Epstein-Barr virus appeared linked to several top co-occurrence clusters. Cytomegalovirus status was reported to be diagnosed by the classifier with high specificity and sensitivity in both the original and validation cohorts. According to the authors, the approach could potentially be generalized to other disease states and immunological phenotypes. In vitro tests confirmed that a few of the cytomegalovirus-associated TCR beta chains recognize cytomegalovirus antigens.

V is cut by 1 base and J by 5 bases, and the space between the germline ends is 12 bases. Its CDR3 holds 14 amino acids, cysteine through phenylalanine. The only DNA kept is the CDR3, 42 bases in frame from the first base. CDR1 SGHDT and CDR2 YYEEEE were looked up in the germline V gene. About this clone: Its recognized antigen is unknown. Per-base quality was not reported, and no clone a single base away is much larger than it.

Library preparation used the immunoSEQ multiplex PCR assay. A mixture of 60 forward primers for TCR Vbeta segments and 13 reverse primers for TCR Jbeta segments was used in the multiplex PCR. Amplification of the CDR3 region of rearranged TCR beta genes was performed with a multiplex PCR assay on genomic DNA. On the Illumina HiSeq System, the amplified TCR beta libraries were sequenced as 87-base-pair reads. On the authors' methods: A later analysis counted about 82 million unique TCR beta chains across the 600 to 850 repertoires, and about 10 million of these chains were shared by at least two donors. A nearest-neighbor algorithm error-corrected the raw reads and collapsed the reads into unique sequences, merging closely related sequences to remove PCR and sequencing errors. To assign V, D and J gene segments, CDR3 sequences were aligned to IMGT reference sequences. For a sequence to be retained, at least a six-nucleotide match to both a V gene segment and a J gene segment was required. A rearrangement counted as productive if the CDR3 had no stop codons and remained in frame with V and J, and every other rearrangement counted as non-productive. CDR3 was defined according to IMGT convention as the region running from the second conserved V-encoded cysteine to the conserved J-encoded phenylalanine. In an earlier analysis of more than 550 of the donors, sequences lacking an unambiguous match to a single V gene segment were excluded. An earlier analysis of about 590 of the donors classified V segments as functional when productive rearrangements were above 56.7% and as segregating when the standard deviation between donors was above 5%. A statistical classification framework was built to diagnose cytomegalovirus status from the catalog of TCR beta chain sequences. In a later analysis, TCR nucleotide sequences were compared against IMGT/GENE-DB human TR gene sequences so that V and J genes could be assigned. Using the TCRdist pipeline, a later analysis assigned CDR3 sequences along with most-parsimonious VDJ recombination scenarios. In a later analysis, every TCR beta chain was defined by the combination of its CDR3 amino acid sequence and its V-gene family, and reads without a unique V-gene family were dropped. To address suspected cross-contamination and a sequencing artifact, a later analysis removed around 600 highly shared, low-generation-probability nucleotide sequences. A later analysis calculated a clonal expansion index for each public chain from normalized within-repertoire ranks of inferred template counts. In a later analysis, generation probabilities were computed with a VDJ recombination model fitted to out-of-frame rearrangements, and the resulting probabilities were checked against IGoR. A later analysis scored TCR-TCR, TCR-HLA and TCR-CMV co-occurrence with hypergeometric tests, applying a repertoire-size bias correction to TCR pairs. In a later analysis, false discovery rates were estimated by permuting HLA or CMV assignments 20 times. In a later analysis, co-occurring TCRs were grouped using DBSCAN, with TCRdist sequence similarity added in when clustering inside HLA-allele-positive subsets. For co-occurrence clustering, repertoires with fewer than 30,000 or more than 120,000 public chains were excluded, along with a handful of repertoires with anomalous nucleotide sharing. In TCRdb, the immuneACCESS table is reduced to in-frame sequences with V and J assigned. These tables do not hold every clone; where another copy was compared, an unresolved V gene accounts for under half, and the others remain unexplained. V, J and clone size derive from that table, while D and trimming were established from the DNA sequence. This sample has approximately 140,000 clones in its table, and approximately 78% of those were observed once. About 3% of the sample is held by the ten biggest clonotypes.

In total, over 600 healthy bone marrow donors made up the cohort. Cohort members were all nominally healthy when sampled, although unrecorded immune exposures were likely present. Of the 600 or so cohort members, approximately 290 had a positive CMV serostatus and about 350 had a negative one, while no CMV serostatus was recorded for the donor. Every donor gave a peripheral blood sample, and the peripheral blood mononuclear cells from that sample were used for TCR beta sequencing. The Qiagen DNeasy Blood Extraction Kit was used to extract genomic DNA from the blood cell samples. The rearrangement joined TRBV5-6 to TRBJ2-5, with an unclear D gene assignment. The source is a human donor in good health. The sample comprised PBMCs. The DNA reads TGTGCCAGCAGCTTGACGGCGGCCCGGGAGACCCAGTACTTC. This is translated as CASSLTAARETQYF.